Listed below are T cell receptor beta chains from one sample, sequenced in a study of T cell responses to AZD1222 COVID-19 vaccine. Some clones are missing from TCRdb's copy, which holds only in-frame ones; the method was immunoSEQ multiplex PCR. The sample records 150,000 or so clones, 80% to 95% being singletons. The sequenced sample was peripheral blood, obtained on day 0 of AZD1222 vaccination. The receptors derive from an adult in good health. The CDR3 runs from the conserved cysteine through the conserved F or W. D genes are given only for firm matches. Clone size is shown for a subset of rows, as once, few, many or a class of expanded clone.

TRBD2	TRBJ2-5	-	TRBV7-7	TGTGCTAGCAGCTTAGGACTAGCGGGAGCGGAGACCCAGTACTTC	CASSLGLAGAETQYF
TRBD1	TRBJ2-5	once	TRBV9	TGTGCCAGCAGCGTCGGACAGGGTGGCCAAGAGACCCAGTACTTC	CASSVGQGGQETQYF
TRBD1	TRBJ2-2	-	TRBV11-2	TGTGCCAGCAGCCCCTGGGGGACAGAGGGGGCCGGGGAGCTGTTTTTT	CASSPWGTEGAGELFF
-	TRBJ1-5	-	TRBV19	TGTGCCAGTAGTATAGATCACAGGAATAGCAATCAGCCCCAGCATTTT	CASSIDHRNSNQPQHF
-	TRBJ1-2	-	TRBV30	TGTGCCTGGAGGGCGGGGGGGAACTATGGCTACACCTTC	CAWRAGGNYGYTF
TRBD1	TRBJ2-2	few	TRBV28	TGTGCCAGCAGACCGGACAGGAACGCCGGGGAGCTGTTTTTT	CASRPDRNAGELFF
TRBD1	TRBJ2-7	few	TRBV5-1	TGCGCCAGCAGCTCCGGGACAGGGTGGGACTACGAGCAGTACTTC	CASSSGTGWDYEQYF
-	TRBJ2-7	few	TRBV19	TGTGCCAGTAGTATAGATGCTGGCGGGCGCTACGAGCAGTACTTC	CASSIDAGGRYEQYF
-	TRBJ2-1	-	TRBV4-2	TGTGCCAGCAGCCAAGAGGAAAGGGGTTACAATGAGCAGTTCTTC	CASSQEERGYNEQFF
-	TRBJ2-6	-	TRBV6-2/TRBV6-3	TGTGCCAGCAGTTACAGCTCTGGGGCCAACGTCCTGACTTTC	CASSYSSGANVLTF
-	TRBJ1-2	-	TRBV5-4	TGTGCCAGCAGCCTGGGACCATCTAACTATGGCTACACCTTC	CASSLGPSNYGYTF
-	TRBJ1-5	-	TRBV2	TGTGCCAGCAGTCCCACCCTCGGGGGCAATCAGCCCCAGCATTTT	CASSPTLGGNQPQHF
TRBD1	TRBJ2-1	-	TRBV11-2	TGTGCCAGCAGCCACCAATCTGGGACAGGCAATGAGCAGTTCTTC	CASSHQSGTGNEQFF
TRBD2	TRBJ2-4	-	TRBV4-3	TGCGCCAGCAGCCAAGAAGAGGAGAGCGGGAGCCCGCTAATAAGAAACATTCAGTACTTC	CASSQEEESGSPLIRNIQYF
-	TRBJ2-1	-	TRBV9	TGTGCCAGCAGCGTAGAATCGCGGGGTTACAATGAGCAGTTCTTC	CASSVESRGYNEQFF
-	TRBJ1-1	-	TRBV29-1	TGCAGCGTTTTACAGGGGAACACTGAAGCTTTCTTT	CSVLQGNTEAFF
-	TRBJ2-7	-	TRBV3-1/TRBV3-2	TGTGCCAGCAGCCCTTCCCTTAACCCGTACTACGAGCAGTACTTC	CASSPSLNPYYEQYF
TRBD2	TRBJ2-7	once	TRBV7-6	TGTGCCAGCAGCCGTGGACTAGCGGGAGGCAACGACGAGCAGTACTTC	CASSRGLAGGNDEQYF
-	TRBJ1-3	-	TRBV28	TGTGCCACGCAGGGCTTAGGAAACACCATATATTTT	CATQGLGNTIYF
-	TRBJ1-5	-	TRBV5-6	TGTGCCAGCAGCCTGTTACGGGACCCGAATCAGCCCCAGCATTTT	CASSLLRDPNQPQHF
-	TRBJ2-7	-	TRBV11-2	TGTGCCAGCAGCCTACCATCCTACGAGCAGTACTTC	CASSLPSYEQYF
-	TRBJ1-4	-	TRBV5-4	TGTGCCAGCAGCCAAGCGACTTCCAGGGGACGTAATGAAAAACTGTTTTTT	CASSQATSRGRNEKLFF
TRBD1	TRBJ2-7	-	TRBV4-1	TGCGCCAGCAGCCCGGACAGGGGCTACGAGCAGTACTTC	CASSPDRGYEQYF
-	TRBJ2-5	-	TRBV30	TGTGCCTGGAGTGTATCCCGAGAGACCCAGTACTTC	CAWSVSRETQYF
TRBD1	TRBJ2-7	-	TRBV7-2	TGTGCCAGCAGCTCCCGACGACAGGGGAGGACCTACGAGCAGTACTTC	CASSSRRQGRTYEQYF
-	TRBJ1-1	-	TRBV11-2	TGTGCCAGCAGCGACGACACTCAGAACACTGAAGCTTTCTTT	CASSDDTQNTEAFF
-	TRBJ1-3	-	TRBV19	TGTGCCAGTAGTATCGGGTTCGGTGGAAACACCATATATTTT	CASSIGFGGNTIYF
-	TRBJ2-2	-	TRBV21-1	TGTGCCATCAAACCGAGACAGGGCCCGAACACCGGGGAGCTGTTTTTT	CAIKPRQGPNTGELFF
-	TRBJ1-3	-	TRBV6-5	TGTGCCAGCAGTTGTCAGGTTGGCTCTGGAAACACCATATATTTT	CASSCQVGSGNTIYF
TRBD1	TRBJ2-7	-	TRBV5-1	TGCGCCAGCAGCTTCGGACAGGGCACCTACGAGCAGTACTTC	CASSFGQGTYEQYF
-	TRBJ1-1	-	TRBV10-1	TGCGCCAGCAGTGAGTCGGGAAACAGTGGGACTGAAGCTTTCTTT	CASSESGNSGTEAFF
-	TRBJ2-7	-	TRBV4-3	TGCGCCAGCAGCCAAACGGCCCCAGCCTACGAGCAGTACTTC	CASSQTAPAYEQYF
TRBD1	TRBJ1-1	-	TRBV27	TGTGCCAGCAGTTTATTTGGGACAGGGGGCTTTAGTAACACTGAAGCTTTCTTT	CASSLFGTGGFSNTEAFF
-	TRBJ2-3	-	TRBV7-9	TGTGCCACCCGAGGTTCCAACGCGGATACGCAGTATTTT	CATRGSNADTQYF
-	TRBJ1-1	-	TRBV10-3	TGTGCCATCAACAAGAAAAGGGACACTGAAGCTTTCTTT	CAINKKRDTEAFF
-	TRBJ1-3	once	TRBV30	TGTGCCTGGAGTGTAAGCGAGGGGGTTAAGTATTTT	CAWSVSEGVKYF
-	TRBJ1-1	-	TRBV28	TGTGCCAGCAGGGATCCGATGAACACTGAAGCTTTCTTT	CASRDPMNTEAFF
-	TRBJ1-1	-	TRBV10-3	TGTGCCATCAGGGGGGACATGGGGTACACTGAAGCTTTCTTT	CAIRGDMGYTEAFF
TRBD1	TRBJ1-1	-	TRBV5-1	TGCGCCAGCAGCCAACAGGGGGGGAACACTGAAGCTTTCTTT	CASSQQGGNTEAFF
-	TRBJ1-5	-	TRBV7-9	TGTGCCAGCAGCCCTTCGGGCAATCAGCCCCAGCATTTT	CASSPSGNQPQHF
TRBD1	TRBJ1-6	once	TRBV14	TGTGCCAGCAGCCAAGAAGGGACAGGGTTTTCACCCCTCCACTTT	CASSQEGTGFSPLHF
TRBD1	TRBJ1-2	-	TRBV5-6	TGTGCCAGCAGCTTGAAACAGGGGGCAGCTAACTATGGCTACACCTTC	CASSLKQGAANYGYTF
-	TRBJ2-1	-	TRBV19	TGTGCCAGTAGCTCTTACAATGAGCAGTTCTTC	CASSSYNEQFF
-	TRBJ1-3	-	TRBV7-9	TGTGCCAGCAGCCCCTTTACAGGAATCTCTGGAAACACCATATATTTT	CASSPFTGISGNTIYF
TRBD2	TRBJ2-1	-	TRBV19	TGTGCCAGTAGTCTAGGACTAGCGAACTACAATGAGCAGTTCTTC	CASSLGLANYNEQFF
TRBD2	TRBJ2-1	-	TRBV19	TGTGCCAGTAGCCTAGCGGCCACGACCTACAATGAGCAGTTCTTC	CASSLAATTYNEQFF
TRBD2	TRBJ2-7	-	TRBV27	TGTGCCACCGGCAGGAGCGGGGATCCCTCCTACGAGCAGTACTTC	CATGRSGDPSYEQYF
TRBD1	TRBJ2-7	-	TRBV25-1	TGTGCCAGCAGTAGGCCGACAGGGGGGGGCTACGAGCAGTACTTC	CASSRPTGGGYEQYF
TRBD1	TRBJ1-3	-	TRBV18	TGTGCCAGCTCACAAAATAGACAGGGACTCTACGGAAACACCATATATTTT	CASSQNRQGLYGNTIYF
-	TRBJ1-2	-	TRBV11-2	TGTGCCAGCTCCAATCGAGTCGGTAACTATGGCTACACCTTC	CASSNRVGNYGYTF
-	TRBJ1-3	-	TRBV2	TGTGCCAGCAGTGAAGCGCCGGGGAGGACGAGCTCTGGAAACACCATATATTTT	CASSEAPGRTSSGNTIYF
-	TRBJ1-1	-	TRBV2	TGTGGGTCAAGGAACACTGAAGCTTTCTTT	CGSRNTEAFF
-	TRBJ1-2	-	TRBV25-1	TGTGCCAGCAGTGAAGGTCAGGGTATCTATGGCTACACCTTC	CASSEGQGIYGYTF
-	TRBJ1-2	-	TRBV6-1	TGTGCCAGCAGTGAAGCGCAACATTTGAATAACTATGGCTACACCTTC	CASSEAQHLNNYGYTF
-	TRBJ1-1	-	TRBV7-2	TGTGCCAGCAGCTTACCGACAGACTACCTGCGACGCACTGAAGCTTTCTTT	CASSLPTDYLRRTEAFF